The 5 T cell receptor beta chains below were found in one sample sequenced in a study of shared clonotypes between healthy human individuals. Some clones are missing from TCRdb's copy, which holds only in-frame ones; the method was immunoSEQ multiplex PCR. This table has about 2 million clones, about 95% appearing once. Naive CD8 cells comprised CD45RO-negative, CCR7-positively selected cells, excluding terminally differentiated effector memory CD45RA+ cells. The material sequenced was naive CD8+ T cells sorted from blood. These receptors came from a young man in good health.

As for this clone: Within the sample, other DNA sequences also encode this same CDR3. The chain is built from TRBV9 and TRBJ2-7; D is perhaps TRBD2 (6 bases). Trimming stripped 2 bases from V and 3 bases from J, with 12 bases between. CDR3 length: 14 residues. In germline, CDR1 is SGDLS, CDR2 YYNGEE. The CDR3 DNA reads as TGTGCCAGCAGCGTCGGGGGTAGCGGCTACGAGCAGTACTTC. It translates to CASSVGGSGYEQYF.

The chain combines TRBV2 with TRBJ1-1; TRBD1 is a possible D gene (6 bases). Trimming pared 6 bases from V and 3 bases from J, leaving 14 bases between. Germline CDR1 is SNHLY and CDR2 is FYNNEI. CDR3 size: 14 residues. The CDR3 protein is CASRADSGYTEAFF. For the CDR3, the DNA is TGTGCCAGCAGAGCGGACAGTGGCTACACTGAAGCTTTCTTT.

About this clone: The same CDR3 is also encoded by other DNA sequences in this sample. J is TRBJ2-2 and V is TRBV30; 8 bases line up with TRBD1. The CDR3 extends over 15 amino acids. V trimming: 1 base; J trimming: 2 bases; junction bases outside the gene matches: 3. Germline assignment: CDR1 GTSNPN and CDR2 SVGIG (reference sequence). The CDR3 DNA is TGTGCCTGGAGTGCCGGGACAGGTAACACCGGGGAGCTGTTTTTT. Translation: CAWSAGTGNTGELFF.

To note about this clone: In the same sample, other DNA sequences code for this CDR3. This chain uses TRBV27 with TRBJ2-7; the match to TRBD2 covers 7 bases. J gave up 3 bases and V 3 bases, and 2 bases lay outside the gene matches. Germline CDR1 is MNHEY and CDR2 is SMNVEV (reference sequence). The CDR3 covers 13 residues. The CDR3 bases are TGTGCCAGCAGTTTGGGCGGGGGCTACGAGCAGTACTTC. It specifies CASSLGGGYEQYF.

A remark on this clone: At the DNA level, this CDR3 is encoded by other sequences in the same sample as well. This chain links TRBV4-3 with TRBJ2-7; 7 bases are shared with TRBD2. The ends lost 0 bases at V and 0 bases at J; junction bases unmatched: 2. The CDR3 has 15 amino acids. Per the germline V gene, CDR1 is LGHNA and CDR2 is YSLEER. CDR3 DNA: TGCGCCAGCAGCCAAGACAGGGACTACTCCTACGAGCAGTACTTC. Translated: CASSQDRDYSYEQYF.